This T cell receptor beta chain emerged from a study of blood T cell repertoires in COVID-19. TCRdb's table, derived via immunoSEQ multiplex PCR, lists solely in-frame clones and lacks some. Of over 150,000 clones in the sample, about 93% were seen once. The V gene's germline CDR1 is MNHEY and CDR2 SVGEGT. With 2 bases removed from V and 4 bases from J, the gap between germline ends came to 17 bases. This CDR3 spans 17 amino acids. The chain uses TRBV6-2 or TRBV6-3 and TRBJ1-4; perhaps TRBD1 as D (5 bases). Sequencing used peripheral blood. The sequence derives from a young man with COVID-19, enrolled during active disease. The CDR3 here is CASSYPDAGPINEKLFF. The CDR3 DNA reads TGTGCCAGCAGTTACCCCGACGCGGGACCGATTAATGAAAAACTGTTTTTT.